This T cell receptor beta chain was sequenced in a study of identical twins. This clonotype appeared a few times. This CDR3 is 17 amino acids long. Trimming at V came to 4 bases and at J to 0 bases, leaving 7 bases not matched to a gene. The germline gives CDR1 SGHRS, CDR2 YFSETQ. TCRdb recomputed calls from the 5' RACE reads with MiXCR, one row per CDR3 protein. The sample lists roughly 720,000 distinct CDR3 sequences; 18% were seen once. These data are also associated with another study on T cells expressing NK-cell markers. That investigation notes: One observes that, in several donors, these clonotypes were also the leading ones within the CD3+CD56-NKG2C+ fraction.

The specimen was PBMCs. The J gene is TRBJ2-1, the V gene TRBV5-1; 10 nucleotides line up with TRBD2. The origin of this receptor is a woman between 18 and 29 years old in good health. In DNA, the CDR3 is TGCGCCAGCAGCGGCCACAAGCGGGAGGGCTCCTACAATGAGCAGTTCTTC. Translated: CASSGHKREGSYNEQFF.